What follows are 5 T cell receptor beta chains derived from one specimen sequenced in a study of blood T cell repertoires in COVID-19. Produced via immunoSEQ multiplex PCR; TCRdb's table is partial and in-frame only. Of roughly 400,000 clones in the sample, around 87% were seen once. Sequencing input: peripheral blood. The receptor source for this set is a woman aged 55-69 years with COVID-19, enrolled during active disease.

The genes are TRBV11-2 and TRBJ1-1; TRBD1 agrees at 7 bases. This CDR3 spans 14 amino acids. In germline, CDR1 is SGHAT, CDR2 FQNNGV. The V gene end was trimmed by 1 base and the J gene end by 7 bases; junction bases not matched to a gene: 6. The CDR3 sequence: CASSLGWGQLEAFF. The DNA of the CDR3 is TGTGCCAGCAGCTTAGGATGGGGACAGCTTGAAGCTTTCTTT.

This chain connects TRBV9 to TRBJ2-5, with D tentatively TRBD2 (6 bases). V lost 1 base and J lost 5, with 30 bases in between. The CDR3 sequence is 20 residues long. The germline gives CDR1 SGDLS, CDR2 YYNGEE. The CDR3 DNA reads TGTGCCAGCAGCGTAAAGCAGGAGCCTAGCGAGGAAATGGTTCACGAGACCCAGTACTTC. Translating gives CASSVKQEPSEEMVHETQYF.

This clone was seen once. The chain is built from TRBV19 and TRBJ2-1, with a weak D call TRBD2 (6 bases). The CDR3 sequence is 19 residues long. CDR1 and CDR2 (germline): LNHDA, SQIVND (reference sequence). Trimming took off 6 bases at V and 0 bases at J, with 24 bases between the two ends. The CDR3 here is CASSMFGPSGLSSYNEQFF. The CDR3 DNA follows: TGTGCCAGTAGCATGTTCGGCCCGAGCGGGCTTAGCTCCTACAATGAGCAGTTCTTC.

The chain carries TRBV7-8 and TRBJ1-3, with D possibly TRBD1 on 6 matching bases. V lost 5 bases and J lost 7, with 9 bases in between. The CDR3 is 12 residues long. CDR1 is SGHVS, CDR2 FQNEAQ, per germline. This CDR3 reads CASSPQGNTIYF. The CDR3 DNA sequence: TGTGCCAGCAGCCCCCAGGGGAACACCATATATTTT.

The J gene is TRBJ2-7, the V gene TRBV5-1; 11 nucleotides agree with TRBD1. V gave up 7 bases and J gave up 7 bases; unmatched junction bases: 7. Germline CDR1 reads SGHRS; CDR2 reads YFSETQ. The CDR3 sequence is 13 residues long. In nucleotides, the CDR3 is TGCGCCAGCGGACAGGGGGCGCCGGGGGAGCAGTACTTC. Translation gives CASGQGAPGEQYF.